This TCR beta chain originates from a study of technical replicates of blood from a handful of donors. Assay used: immunoSEQ multiplex PCR; TCRdb lists only in-frame clones, some missing. The sample includes more than 75,000 clones, just over 95% seen only once; the top ten take around 0.4%. The V gene's germline CDR1 is SNHLY and CDR2 FYNNEI. This CDR3 comprises 13 residues. The V end lost 10 bases, the J end lost 1 base, and 13 bases lay between the germline ends. The sequenced sample was T cells isolated from PBMCs. The chain has TRBV2 and TRBJ1-1; maybe TRBD1 (5 bases). This receptor was identified in a human donor in good health. CDR3 residues: CATQGFGNTEAFF. For the CDR3, the DNA is TGTGCCACCCAGGGATTCGGGAACACTGAAGCTTTCTTT.